This paragraph reports one T cell receptor beta chain. The CDR3 spans 18 residues. Trimming shortened V by 3 bases and J by 1 base, and 21 bases separated the two germline ends. The V gene's germline CDR1 is MDHEN and CDR2 SYDVKM. Per the original methods: How many nucleated cells were present was estimated from reference gene primer amplification. The table came from immunoSEQ multiplex PCR; TCRdb's copy has only in-frame clones and leaves some out. That table furnishes V, J and clone size, whereas the DNA furnished D and trimming. The sample lists around 140,000 clones, 77% occurring once. The record originates from a study of blood T cell repertoires in COVID-19. Study context: Some COVID-19 samples were acute and others convalescent; all came from the United States, Italy and Spain. PBMCs, B-cell-depleted T cells, or T cells were the source of the cDNA or gDNA that made up the material.

The rearrangement uses TRBV28 and TRBJ2-5; weak D call: TRBD1 (5 bases). Material for sequencing was peripheral blood. The sequence was collected from a woman aged 45-60 years with active or convalescent COVID-19. DNA for the CDR3: TGTGCCAGCAGTTTCCAGGGTCGCATTAGCCGTCGCCAAGAGACCCAGTACTTC. Protein product: CASSFQGRISRRQETQYF.